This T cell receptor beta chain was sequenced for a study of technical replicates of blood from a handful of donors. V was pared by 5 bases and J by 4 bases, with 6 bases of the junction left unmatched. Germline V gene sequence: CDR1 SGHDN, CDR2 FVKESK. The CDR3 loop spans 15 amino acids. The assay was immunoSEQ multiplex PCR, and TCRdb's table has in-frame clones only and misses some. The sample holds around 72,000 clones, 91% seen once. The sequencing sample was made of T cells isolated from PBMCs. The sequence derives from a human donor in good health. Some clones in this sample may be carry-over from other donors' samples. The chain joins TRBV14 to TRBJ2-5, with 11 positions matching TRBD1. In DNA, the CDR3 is TGTGCCAGCAGCTTAGGACAGGGGGCGTTAGAGACCCAGTACTTC. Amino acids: CASSLGQGALETQYF.